A single sample is the source of the 23 T cell receptor beta chains below, sequenced in a study of blood T cells in healthy people across ages. Primers used in a second PCR of roughly 6 to 12 cycles were a sample-barcoded 5' primer and a J-beta primer mix. TCRdb re-called the 5' RACE reads through MiXCR, storing one row per CDR3 protein. The sample contains around 1,800,000 distinct CDR3 sequences, about two fifths of which appear only once. Sequences were obtained from blood. These TCRs come from a human donor in good health.

This chain uses TRBV12-3 or TRBV12-4 with TRBJ1-5; 11 bases are a match to TRBD1. The CDR3 length is 16 residues. V was pared by 6 bases and J by 6 bases, with 10 bases of the junction left unmatched. The CDR3 region is CASSPRGTGGSQPQHF. The CDR3 nucleotides read TGTGCCAGCAGCCCGAGGGGGACAGGGGGGAGTCAGCCCCAGCATTTT.

The V call is TRBV27, the J call TRBJ2-1, with TRBD1 identical over 8 bases. This CDR3 region has 15 residues. The trim removed 11 bases at V and 4 bases at J, leaving 13 bases unmatched. Germline V gene sequence: CDR1 MNHEY, CDR2 SMNVEV (reference sequence). The CDR3 DNA reads TGTGCCGGCTCACGTCCGGGGACAGGTTACAATGAGCAGTTCTTC. This codes for CAGSRPGTGYNEQFF.

The chain is built from TRBV7-8 and TRBJ2-1, with D tentatively TRBD1 or TRBD2 (5 bases each). The CDR3 is 14 residues long. Between the trimmed V and J ends, which lost 4 bases and 5 bases, there was a span of 12 bases. Germline loops: CDR1 SGHVS, CDR2 FQNEAQ. CDR3 nucleotide sequence: TGTGCCAGCAGCTATCGGGGCTCGGACAATGAGCAGTTCTTC. Translated: CASSYRGSDNEQFF.

The J gene is TRBJ2-1, the V gene TRBV2; D might be TRBD1 or TRBD2, each matching 7 bases. Germline CDR1 SNHLY, CDR2 FYNNEI. This CDR3 comprises 15 residues. The V gene lost 4 bases and the J gene lost 9 bases, with 19 bases spanning the gap. CDR3 DNA: TGTGCCAGCAGTGGGGAGGGGGCAGGGGTCGGTGAGCAGTTCTTC. Protein sequence: CASSGEGAGVGEQFF. The full variable domain, with the rest looked up from reference TRBV2 and TRBJ2-1, is EPEVTQTPSHQVTQMGQEVILRCVPISNHLYFYWYRQILGQKVEFLVSFYNNEISEKSEIFDDQFSVERPDGSNFTLKIRSTKLEDSAMYFCASSGEGAGVGEQFFGPGTRLTVL.

This sequence joins TRBV6-2 or TRBV6-3 and TRBJ2-5; 7 bases map to TRBD2. Germline assignment: CDR1 MNHEY and CDR2 SVGEGT. This CDR3 region has 14 residues. Losses at the gene ends were 8 bases for V and 4 bases for J; bases not matched to a gene: 10. The CDR3 loop is CASGYTGGGETQYF. As DNA, the CDR3 is TGTGCCAGCGGATATACGGGCGGGGGAGAGACCCAGTACTTC.

As to this clonotype: The junction shows a germline mismatch at one end, possibly a read error. The V gene is TRBV20-1, the J gene TRBJ2-5; perhaps TRBD2 as D (5 bases). This CDR3 is built from 12 residues. Germline-derived CDR1 and CDR2 are DFQATT and SNEGSKA (reference sequence). The CDR3 sequence: CSFRRQQETQYF. The CDR3 DNA is TGTAGTTTCCGGAGGCAGCAAGAGACCCAGTACTTC.

This sequence joins TRBV6-2 or TRBV6-3 and TRBJ2-7; no firm D call. The ends were cut back, 7 bases at V and 0 bases at J, with 10 bases in the middle. This CDR3 contains 13 residues. Germline CDR1 and CDR2: MNHEY and SVGEGT. The chain's CDR3 is CASMGSNSYEQYF. The CDR3 region has the DNA TGTGCCAGCATGGGCAGCAACTCCTACGAGCAGTACTTC.

This clonotype was seen only a few times. The rearrangement joins TRBV25-1 to TRBJ2-7, with TRBD2 identical over 7 bases. The CDR3 loop spans 13 amino acids. The germline V gene has CDR1 MGHDK and CDR2 SYGVNS. The ends lost 5 bases at V and 4 bases at J; junction bases unmatched: 5. The CDR3 DNA follows: TGTGCCAGCAGTCAGGGAGGGTGGTACGAGCAGTACTTC. Translated: CASSQGGWYEQYF.

This clonotype turned up a few times. This rearrangement joins TRBV24-1 to TRBJ1-2, with 11 bases identical to TRBD1. V lost 4 bases and J lost 6; bases outside the gene matches: 6. Per the germline V gene, CDR1 is KGHDR and CDR2 is SFDVKD. This CDR3 region has 15 residues. The CDR3 loop reads CATSDPGQGENGYTF. CDR3 DNA sequence: TGTGCCACCAGTGACCCGGGACAGGGGGAAAATGGCTACACCTTC.

This clonotype came up once. The chain joins TRBV30 to TRBJ1-5, with unresolved D. This CDR3 region has 13 residues. Germline lookup yields CDR1 GTSNPN and CDR2 SVGIG (reference sequence). The V gene lost 1 base and the J gene lost 9 bases, with 13 bases spanning the gap. CDR3 bases: TGTGCCTGGAGTGAGGCTTCGCAATCGCCCCAGCATTTT. Its protein product is CAWSEASQSPQHF.

This clonotype appeared a few times. The chain combines TRBV12-3 or TRBV12-4 with TRBJ2-1; 8 bases map to TRBD2. The CDR3 has 13 amino acids. V dropped 7 bases and J dropped 7; count of bases not matched to a gene: 6. CDR3 amino acids: CASTAGVLNEQFF. DNA for the CDR3: TGTGCCAGCACAGCGGGGGTTCTGAATGAGCAGTTCTTC.

The CDR3 loop reads CASSFGQGGSETQYF. CDR3 in DNA: TGTGCCAGCAGTTTCGGTCAGGGGGGATCAGAGACCCAGTACTTC. The rearrangement joins TRBV12-3 or TRBV12-4 to TRBJ2-5; D is perhaps TRBD1 (7 bases). V lost 3 bases and J lost 4, with 15 bases in between. This CDR3 has 15 amino acids.

The rearrangement links TRBV20-1 to TRBJ2-5; D is unresolved. CDR1 is DFQATT and CDR2 is SNEGSKA in the germline V gene (reference sequence). The germline V and J ends were trimmed by 6 bases and 7 bases, with 15 bases remaining between them. This CDR3 is built from 12 residues. The CDR3, as DNA: TGCAGTGCGGGCGTGTACCTAGGGACCCAGTACTTC. Translation: CSAGVYLGTQYF.

Regarding this clonotype: This may come from a read error, since a much larger clone is one base off. The J gene is TRBJ2-1, the V gene TRBV4-3; 11 bases agree with TRBD2. The CDR3 has 16 amino acids. CDR1 LGHNA and CDR2 YSLEER come from the germline V gene. Trimming removed 4 bases from V and 13 bases from J; junction bases left unmatched: 15. The CDR3 nucleotides read TGCGCCAGCAGCCCCCTAGCGGGGGGCATTCAAGAGACCCAGTTCTTC. Protein: CASSPLAGGIQETQFF.

Only a few counts were recorded for this clonotype. V and J are TRBV5-5 and TRBJ1-2; the match to TRBD1 covers 8 bases. This CDR3 has 12 residues. Germline V gene sequence: CDR1 SGHKS, CDR2 YYEKEE (reference sequence). Trimming removed 7 bases from V and 3 bases from J; junction bases left unmatched: 2. CDR3 sequence: CASGTGHYGYTF. The CDR3 DNA sequence: TGTGCCAGCGGGACAGGCCACTATGGCTACACCTTC.

This clonotype was observed a few times. V and J are TRBV7-9 and TRBJ1-4, with D tentatively TRBD1 (5 bases). The CDR3 runs to 16 residues. Trimming left V 4 bases short and J 7 bases short, with 19 bases between. Germline V gene sequence: CDR1 SEHNR, CDR2 FQNEAQ (reference sequence). CDR3 bases: TGTGCCAGCAGCTCGACGGGGGGGGGTCTGGGTGAAAAACTGTTTTTT. Amino acid sequence: CASSSTGGGLGEKLFF.

The chain recombines TRBV3-1 with TRBJ1-5; no firm D call. With 0 bases removed from V and 7 bases from J, the gap between germline ends came to 13 bases. The CDR3 is 15 amino acids. Per the germline V gene, CDR1 is LGHDT and CDR2 is YNNKEL (reference sequence). The CDR3 nucleotides are TGTGCCAGCAGCCAAGATCTAAGCGGGTGGCAGCCCCAGCATTTT. Amino acid sequence: CASSQDLSGWQPQHF.

As concerns this clonotype: A much larger clone sits a single nucleotide away, making a read error possible. The chain is built from TRBV2 and TRBJ2-5, with D possibly TRBD2 on 5 matching bases. The J call may be in error: the DNA end matches TRBJ2-7 better. The CDR3 contains 13 residues. Germline assignment: CDR1 SNHLY and CDR2 FYNNEI. The CDR3 coding sequence is TGTGCCAGCAGTGAATTTGAGGGATGCGAGCAGTACTTC. Translated: CASSEFEGCEQYF.

CDR3: CSVTILSGTGSYNEQFF. CDR3 nucleotide sequence: TGCAGTGTTACCATACTAAGCGGGACAGGGTCCTACAATGAGCAGTTCTTC. The chain combines TRBV20-1 with TRBJ2-1; 9 nucleotides line up with TRBD1. CDR1 DFQATT and CDR2 SNEGSKA come from the germline V gene (reference sequence). V shed 7 bases and J 1 base; nucleotides not matched to a gene: 14. CDR3 length: 17 amino acids.

This chain links TRBV6-5 with TRBJ1-5; D unresolved. This CDR3 has 13 amino acids. V was shortened by 4 bases and J by 10 bases, with 14 bases between the two germline ends. The V gene's germline CDR1 is MNHEY and CDR2 SVGAGI. The CDR3 nucleotides read TGTGCCAGCAGTTCCACGATACGGCTTCCCCAGCATTTT. Translation gives CASSSTIRLPQHF.

CDR3 residues: CASSLSGPNNEQFF. CDR3 in DNA: TGCGCCAGCAGCTTATCCGGCCCAAACAATGAGCAGTTCTTC. The chain links TRBV5-1 to TRBJ2-1, with D unclear. V lost 2 bases, J lost 5 bases, and 11 bases lay in between. The CDR3 is made up of 14 amino acids. Germline CDR1 reads SGHRS; CDR2 reads YFSETQ.

The chain couples TRBV4-3 to TRBJ1-5; 7 nucleotides agree with TRBD1. The CDR3 is 15 amino acids. CDR1 is LGHNA and CDR2 is YSLEER in the germline V gene. The V segment lost 0 bases and the J segment 7 bases; nucleotides outside the gene matches: 6. CDR3 coding DNA: TGCGCCAGCAGCCAAGATAACAGGGGAAACCAGCCCCAGCATTTT. Its protein is CASSQDNRGNQPQHF.

This clonotype has a handful of counts. The V call is TRBV6-4, the J call TRBJ1-2, with TRBD1 as a possible D gene (5 bases). The CDR3 extends over 14 amino acids. V shed 6 bases and J shed 8 bases, with 19 bases lying between them. Germline V gives CDR1 MRHNA, CDR2 SNTAGT. The CDR3 loop reads CASRQTGGVQGYTF. The CDR3, as DNA: TGTGCCAGCAGACAAACGGGGGGGGTGCAAGGCTACACCTTC.